This T cell receptor (beta chain) was sequenced in a study of blood T cell repertoires in COVID-19. Study context: The United States, Italy and Spain supplied acute and convalescent COVID-19 samples. Nucleic acid was either cDNA or gDNA, and it came from T cells, B-cell-depleted T cells, or PBMCs.

In the source study's methods: Amplification of reference gene primers was used by the study to estimate nucleated cell counts. The table came from immunoSEQ multiplex PCR; TCRdb's copy has only in-frame clones and leaves some out. For V, J and clone size, that table is used; D and trimming come from the DNA. The sample yields approximately 26,000 clones, 75% to 85% seen once. Source material: peripheral blood. The sequence came from a man of 80 years or more with active or convalescent COVID-19.

The CDR3 region has the DNA TGTGCCAGCTCACCCCGGGACAGGGAAAACGAGCAGTACTTC. Translated: CASSPRDRENEQYF. The V gene is TRBV18, the J gene TRBJ2-7; TRBD1 matches at 9 bases. The V segment lost 3 bases and the J segment 5 bases; nucleotides outside the gene matches: 5. This CDR3 has 14 amino acids. Germline V lookup: CDR1 KGHSH, CDR2 LQKENI.